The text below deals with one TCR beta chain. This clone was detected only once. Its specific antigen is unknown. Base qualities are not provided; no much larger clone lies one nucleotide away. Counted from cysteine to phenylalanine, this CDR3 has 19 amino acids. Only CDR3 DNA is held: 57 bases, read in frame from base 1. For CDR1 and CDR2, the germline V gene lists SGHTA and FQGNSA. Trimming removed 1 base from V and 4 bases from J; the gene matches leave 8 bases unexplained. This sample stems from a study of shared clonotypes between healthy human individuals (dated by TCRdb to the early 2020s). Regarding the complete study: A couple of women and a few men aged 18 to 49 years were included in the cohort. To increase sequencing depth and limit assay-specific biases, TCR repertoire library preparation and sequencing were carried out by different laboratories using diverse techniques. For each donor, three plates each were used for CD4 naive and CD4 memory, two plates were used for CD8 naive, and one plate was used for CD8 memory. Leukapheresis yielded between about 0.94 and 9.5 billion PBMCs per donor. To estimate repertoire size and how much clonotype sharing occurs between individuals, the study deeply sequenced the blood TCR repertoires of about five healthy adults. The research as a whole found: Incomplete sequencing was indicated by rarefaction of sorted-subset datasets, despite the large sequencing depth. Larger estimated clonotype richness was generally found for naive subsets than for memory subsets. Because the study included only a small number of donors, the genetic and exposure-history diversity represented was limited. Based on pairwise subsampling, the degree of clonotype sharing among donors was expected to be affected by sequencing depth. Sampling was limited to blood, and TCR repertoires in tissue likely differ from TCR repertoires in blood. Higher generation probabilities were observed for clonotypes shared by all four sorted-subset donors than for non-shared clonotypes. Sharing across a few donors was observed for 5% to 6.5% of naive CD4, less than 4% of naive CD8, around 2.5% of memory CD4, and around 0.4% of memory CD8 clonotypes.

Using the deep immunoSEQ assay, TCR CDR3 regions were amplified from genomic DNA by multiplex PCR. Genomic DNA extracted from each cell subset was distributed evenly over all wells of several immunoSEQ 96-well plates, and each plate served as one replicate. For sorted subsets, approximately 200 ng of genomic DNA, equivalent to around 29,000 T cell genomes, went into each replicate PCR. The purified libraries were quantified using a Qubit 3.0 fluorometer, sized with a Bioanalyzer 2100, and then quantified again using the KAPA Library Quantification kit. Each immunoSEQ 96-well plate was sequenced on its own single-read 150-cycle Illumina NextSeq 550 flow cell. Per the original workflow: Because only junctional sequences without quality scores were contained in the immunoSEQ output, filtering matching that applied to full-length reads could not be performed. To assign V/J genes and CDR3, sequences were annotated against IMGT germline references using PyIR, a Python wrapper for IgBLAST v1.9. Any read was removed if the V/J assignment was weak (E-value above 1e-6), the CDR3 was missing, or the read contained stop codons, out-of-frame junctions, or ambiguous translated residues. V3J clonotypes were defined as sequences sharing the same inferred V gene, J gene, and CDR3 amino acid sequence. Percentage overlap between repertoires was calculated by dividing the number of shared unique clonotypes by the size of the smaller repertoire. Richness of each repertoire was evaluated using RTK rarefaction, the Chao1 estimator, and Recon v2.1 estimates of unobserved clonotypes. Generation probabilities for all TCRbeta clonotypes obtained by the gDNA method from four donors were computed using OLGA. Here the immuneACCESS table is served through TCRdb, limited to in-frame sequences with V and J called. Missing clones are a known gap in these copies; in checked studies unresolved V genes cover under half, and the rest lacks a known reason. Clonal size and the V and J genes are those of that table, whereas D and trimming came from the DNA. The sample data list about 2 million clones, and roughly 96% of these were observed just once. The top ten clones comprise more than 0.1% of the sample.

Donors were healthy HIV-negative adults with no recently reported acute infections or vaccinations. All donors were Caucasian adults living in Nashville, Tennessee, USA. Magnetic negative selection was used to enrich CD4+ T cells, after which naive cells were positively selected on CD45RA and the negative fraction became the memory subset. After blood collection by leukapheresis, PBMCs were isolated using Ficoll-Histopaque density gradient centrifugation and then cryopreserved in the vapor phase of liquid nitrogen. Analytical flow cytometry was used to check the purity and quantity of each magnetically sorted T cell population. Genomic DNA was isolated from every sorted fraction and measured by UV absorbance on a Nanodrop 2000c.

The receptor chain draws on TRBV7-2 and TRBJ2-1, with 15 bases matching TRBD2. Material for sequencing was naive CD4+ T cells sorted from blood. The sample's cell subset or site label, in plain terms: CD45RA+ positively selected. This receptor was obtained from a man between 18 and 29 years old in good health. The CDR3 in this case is CASSLVPGLAGGDYNEQFF. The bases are TGTGCCAGCAGCTTAGTCCCGGGACTAGCGGGAGGCGATTACAATGAGCAGTTCTTC.